One and the same sample provided the 12 T cell receptor beta chains below, sequenced in a study of T cells in Graves' hyperthyroidism and ophthalmopathy. The source material, RNA transcripts, was used to amplify TCR beta CDR3 regions. The HTBI primer set was used in a first-round RT-PCR of the TCR CDR3. TCRdb itself ran the multiplex PCR reads through MiXCR, one entry per CDR3 protein. The sample yields approximately 560,000 distinct CDR3 sequences, more than 15% seen once. Sequenced material: blood. Receptor source: a woman aged 25 to 39 with Graves' hyperthyroidism.

The J gene is TRBJ2-7, the V gene TRBV5-1; the match to TRBD1 covers 8 bases. CDR1 is SGHRS and CDR2 is YFSETQ in the germline V gene. Trimming removed 0 bases from V and 1 base from J; junction bases left unmatched: 3. The CDR3 sequence is 15 residues long. The CDR3 is CASSLEGQVSYEQYF. Here the CDR3 DNA reads TGCGCCAGCAGCTTGGAGGGACAGGTTTCCTACGAGCAGTACTTC.

This clonotype was detected ten times or more. The chain couples TRBV28 to TRBJ1-2; 7 bases align to TRBD1. The germline V gene encodes CDR1 MDHEN and CDR2 SYDVKM. V was pared by 6 bases and J by 3 bases, with 4 bases of the junction left unmatched. CDR3 length: 13 residues. The CDR3 region is CASRQTGDYGYTF. CDR3 coding DNA: TGTGCCAGCAGGCAAACAGGGGACTATGGCTACACCTTC.

CDR3 region: CASSLWSYEQYF. As DNA, the CDR3 is TGTGCCAGCAGCTTATGGTCCTACGAGCAGTACTTC. The chain employs TRBV7-3 and TRBJ2-7, with D hard to call. The CDR3 extends over 12 amino acids. V lost 2 bases and J lost 1, with 3 bases in between. Germline V gives CDR1 SGHTA, CDR2 FQGTGA.

In this sample, this clonotype turned up many times. V usage is TRBV18 and J usage is TRBJ2-5; D not resolved. The germline V gene has CDR1 KGHSH and CDR2 LQKENI. The CDR3 runs 13 residues. V shed 1 base and J shed 2 bases, with 5 bases lying between them. CDR3 region: CASSPHAQETQYF. The CDR3 nucleotides read TGTGCCAGCTCACCACACGCGCAAGAGACCCAGTACTTC.

This clonotype was counted only a few times. The CDR3 protein is CASSQGRDSSEAFF. CDR3 in DNA: TGCGCCAGCAGCCAAGGCCGGGATTCTTCTGAAGCTTTCTTT. This chain links TRBV4-1 with TRBJ1-1; D is unclear. Germline lookup yields CDR1 MGHRA and CDR2 YSYEKL. The V end was cut by 1 base, the J end by 6 bases, with 12 bases between. The CDR3 consists of 14 residues.

V gene TRBV7-9 combines with J gene TRBJ2-7, with D perhaps matching TRBD1 (6 bases). Germline lookup yields CDR1 SEHNR and CDR2 FQNEAQ (reference sequence). Trimming removed 0 bases at V and 5 bases at J, with 14 bases between. The CDR3 has 15 residues. The CDR3 sequence is CASSLAGTRGDEQYF. The CDR3 DNA is TGTGCCAGCAGCTTAGCCGGGACAAGAGGAGACGAGCAGTACTTC.

The rearrangement joins TRBV7-2 to TRBJ2-7; weak D call: TRBD1 (6 bases). Germline values: CDR1 SGHTA, CDR2 FQGNSA. The length of the CDR3 is 15 residues. Trimming shortened V by 3 bases and J by 5 bases, and 17 bases separated the two germline ends. The CDR3: CASSFPAGRGNEQYF. Here the CDR3 DNA reads TGTGCCAGCAGCTTCCCCGCGGGCAGGGGTAACGAGCAGTACTTC.

This rearrangement joins TRBV7-3 to TRBJ2-1; D unresolved. The CDR3 has 15 residues. V lost 0 bases to trimming and J lost 2 bases, with 8 bases between them. Germline V gene data show CDR1 as SGHTA and CDR2 as FQGTGA. The CDR3, as DNA: TGTGCCAGCAGCTTAACTAGCTTCCCCTACAATGAGCAGTTCTTC. Protein: CASSLTSFPYNEQFF.

This clonotype was counted many times. The rearrangement uses TRBV20-1 and TRBJ2-7; TRBD2 matches 8 bases. The V and J ends lost 4 bases and 0 bases, in that order; junction bases with no gene match: 5. Germline CDR1 DFQATT, CDR2 SNEGSKA (reference sequence). There are 14 residues in the CDR3. The CDR3 reads CSATRGGFSYEQYF. The CDR3 bases are TGCAGTGCTACACGGGGGGGATTCTCCTACGAGCAGTACTTC.

This clonotype has only a few counts. The V and J genes are TRBV5-1 and TRBJ2-7; D may be TRBD1 (6 bases). V gave up 2 bases and J gave up 4 bases, with 19 bases separating them. The CDR3 length is 16 residues. Per germline, CDR1 SGHRS and CDR2 YFSETQ. The CDR3 region is CASSLDSPGQGYEQYF. The CDR3 DNA is TGCGCCAGCAGCTTAGATTCGCCGGGACAAGGATACGAGCAGTACTTC.

About this clonotype itself: This may be a read error: a much more frequent sequence differs by one nucleotide. The chain joins TRBV6-9 to TRBJ1-5, with a possible D match to TRBD1 (5 bases). This CDR3 has 13 amino acids. Looked up from germline, CDR1 is MNHGY and CDR2 is SVAAGI. The CDR3 DNA is TGTGCCAACAGTTCCCAGGGAAGTCAGCCCCAGCATTTT. It yields the protein CANSSQGSQPQHF.

This clonotype was seen at least ten times. The chain combines TRBV5-4 with TRBJ2-1; 7 positions agree with TRBD2. This CDR3 spans 15 amino acids. The junction had 7 bases not matched to a gene; V was cut back by 0 bases and J by 7 bases. The germline gives CDR1 SGHNT, CDR2 YYREEE (reference sequence). The CDR3 reads CASSLEAGDWNEQFF. CDR3 nucleotide sequence: TGTGCCAGCAGCTTGGAGGCGGGAGATTGGAATGAGCAGTTCTTC.